The clone carrying this T cell receptor (beta chain) was observed a few times. Antigen unknown. Clones were read by immunoSEQ multiplex PCR, and TCRdb kept only the in-frame ones, dropping some. The data contain about 140,000 clones, around 91% of them singletons. The sample is drawn from a study of T cell responses to AZD1222 COVID-19 vaccine. Points from the study as a whole: Sampling that yielded the repertoires occurred only after the peak T cell response.

This TCR came from an adult in good health. The source material was peripheral blood, sampled on day 0 of AZD1222 vaccination.

As DNA, the CDR3 is TGTGCCAGCAGTTCTGTTACAGGGAAAAGATACGAGCAGTACTTC. Protein sequence: CASSSVTGKRYEQYF. The chain uses TRBV28 and TRBJ2-7; possible D gene TRBD1, 6 bases. The CDR3 has 15 residues. V dropped 4 bases and J dropped 4 bases, with 17 bases sitting between them. Germline values: CDR1 MDHEN, CDR2 SYDVKM.